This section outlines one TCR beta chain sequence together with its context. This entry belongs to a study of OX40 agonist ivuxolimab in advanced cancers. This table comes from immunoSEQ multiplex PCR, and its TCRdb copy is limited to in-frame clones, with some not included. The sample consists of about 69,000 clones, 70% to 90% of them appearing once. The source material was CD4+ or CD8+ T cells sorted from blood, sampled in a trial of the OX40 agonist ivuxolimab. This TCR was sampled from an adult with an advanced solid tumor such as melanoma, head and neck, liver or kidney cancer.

The CDR3 reads CASSLGQQRSNTEAFF. CDR3 nucleotide sequence: TGTGCCAGCAGCTTAGGACAGCAGCGGTCGAACACTGAAGCTTTCTTT. This rearrangement joins TRBV7-9 to TRBJ1-1, with a weak D call TRBD1 (5 bases). The CDR3 contains 16 residues. The germline V and J ends were trimmed by 1 base and 1 base, with 13 bases remaining between them. Germline lookup yields CDR1 SEHNR and CDR2 FQNEAQ (reference sequence).